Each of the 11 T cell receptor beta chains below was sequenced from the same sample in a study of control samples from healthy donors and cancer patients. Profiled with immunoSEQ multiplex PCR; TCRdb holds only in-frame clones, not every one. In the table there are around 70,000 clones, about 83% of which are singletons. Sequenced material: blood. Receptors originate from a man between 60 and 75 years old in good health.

The CDR3 bases are TGCGCCAGCAGCTGGGGACAGGGTCCCGATCAGCCCCAGCATTTT. The encoded protein is CASSWGQGPDQPQHF. The chain links TRBV5-1 to TRBJ1-5; TRBD1 aligns across 9 bases. The CDR3 runs 15 residues. The germline CDR1 and CDR2 sequences are SGHRS and YFSETQ. The V and J ends lost 3 bases and 5 bases, in that order; junction bases with no gene match: 6.

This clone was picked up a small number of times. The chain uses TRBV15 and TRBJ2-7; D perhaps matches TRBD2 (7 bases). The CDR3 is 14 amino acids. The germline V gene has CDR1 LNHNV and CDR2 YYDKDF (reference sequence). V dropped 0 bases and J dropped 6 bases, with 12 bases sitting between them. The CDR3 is CATSREGGAREQYF. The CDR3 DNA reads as TGTGCCACCAGCAGAGAGGGGGGGGCCCGCGAGCAGTACTTC.

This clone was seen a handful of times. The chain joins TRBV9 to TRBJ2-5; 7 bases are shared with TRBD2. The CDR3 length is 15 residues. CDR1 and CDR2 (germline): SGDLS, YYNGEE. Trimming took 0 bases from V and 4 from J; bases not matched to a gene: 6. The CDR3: CASSVEGREGETQYF. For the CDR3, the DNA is TGTGCCAGCAGCGTAGAGGGCAGGGAGGGAGAGACCCAGTACTTC.

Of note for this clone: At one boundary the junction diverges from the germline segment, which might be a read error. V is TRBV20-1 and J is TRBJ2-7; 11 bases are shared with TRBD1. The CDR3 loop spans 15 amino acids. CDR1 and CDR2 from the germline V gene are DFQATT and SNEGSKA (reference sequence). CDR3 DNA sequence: TGCTGTGCTAGTGGGGACAGGGGGGATGGGTACGAGCAGTACTTC. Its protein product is CCASGDRGDGYEQYF.

In DNA form, the CDR3 reads TGTGCCAGCAGTGAAGCGCTTTGGACAGAGGGCTCCTACGAGCAGTACTTC. This codes for CASSEALWTEGSYEQYF. The chain has TRBV2 and TRBJ2-7; weak D call: TRBD1 (6 bases). Trimming cost V 0 bases and J 0 bases, with 15 bases left between them. This CDR3 has 17 residues. The V gene's germline CDR1 is SNHLY and CDR2 FYNNEI.

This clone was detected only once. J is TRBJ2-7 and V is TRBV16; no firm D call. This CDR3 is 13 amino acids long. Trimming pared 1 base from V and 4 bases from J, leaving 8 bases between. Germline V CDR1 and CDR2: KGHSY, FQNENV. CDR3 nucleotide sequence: TGTGCCAGCAGCCAATGGACGAAATACGAGCAGTACTTC. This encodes CASSQWTKYEQYF.

CDR3 region: CTSSLGKRTEAFF. The CDR3 region has the DNA TGTACCAGCAGCTTAGGGAAAAGGACTGAAGCTTTCTTT. The V and J genes are TRBV7-2 and TRBJ1-1; unclear D gene. Germline V gene data show CDR1 as SGHTA and CDR2 as FQGNSA. V gave up 1 base and J gave up 5 bases, with 8 bases separating them. This CDR3 has 13 residues.

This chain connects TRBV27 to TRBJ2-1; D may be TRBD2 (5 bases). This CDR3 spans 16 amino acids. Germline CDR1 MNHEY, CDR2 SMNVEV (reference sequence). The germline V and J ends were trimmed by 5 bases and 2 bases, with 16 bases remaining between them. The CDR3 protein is CASSPLLERPYNEQFF. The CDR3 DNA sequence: TGTGCCAGCAGTCCTCTCCTAGAGCGGCCCTACAATGAGCAGTTCTTC.

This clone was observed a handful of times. The CDR3: CASSVESSGIIEQYF. As DNA, the CDR3 is TGTGCCAGCAGCGTAGAGTCCAGCGGGATAATCGAGCAGTACTTC. The V and J genes are TRBV9 and TRBJ2-7; 7 nucleotides line up with TRBD2. The CDR3 has 15 amino acids. Germline assignment: CDR1 SGDLS and CDR2 YYNGEE. V gave up 0 bases and J gave up 6 bases; unmatched junction bases: 9.

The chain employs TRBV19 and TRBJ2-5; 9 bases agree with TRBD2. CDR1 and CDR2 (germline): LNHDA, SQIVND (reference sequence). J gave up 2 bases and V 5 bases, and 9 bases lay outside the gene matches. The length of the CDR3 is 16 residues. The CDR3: CASSRREGGGQETQYF. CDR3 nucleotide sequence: TGTGCCAGTAGTCGGCGGGAGGGTGGCGGACAAGAGACCCAGTACTTC.

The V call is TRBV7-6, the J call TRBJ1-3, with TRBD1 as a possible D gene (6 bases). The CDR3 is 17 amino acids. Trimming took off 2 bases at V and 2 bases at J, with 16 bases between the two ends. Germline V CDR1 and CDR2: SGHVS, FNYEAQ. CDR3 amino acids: CASSLSPTGQTGNTIYF. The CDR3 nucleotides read TGTGCCAGCAGCTTAAGCCCTACAGGACAGACTGGAAACACCATATATTTT. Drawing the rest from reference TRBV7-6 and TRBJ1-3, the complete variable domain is GAGVSQSPRYKVTKRGQDVALRCDPISGHVSLYWYRQALGQGPEFLTYFNYEAQQDKSGLPNDRFSAERPEGSISTLTIQRTEQRDSAMYRCASSLSPTGQTGNTIYFGEGSWLTVV.